The 10 T cell receptor beta chains below were found in one sample sequenced in a study of blood T cell repertoires in COVID-19. Sequencing was performed with immunoSEQ multiplex PCR; in TCRdb, only in-frame clones are kept and a portion is missing. The data show about 210,000 clones, around 83% seen once. The material sequenced was PBMCs or T cells enriched from blood (not recorded which). Receptor source: a woman aged 40 to 50 in a cohort exposed to, infected with or recovered from COVID-19 (not recorded which).

The chain carries TRBV5-8 and TRBJ1-2; 8 bases are shared with TRBD1. V lost 5 bases to trimming and J lost 4 bases; unmatched junction nucleotides: 1. The CDR3 has 12 residues. CDR1 and CDR2 from the germline V gene are SGHTS and YDEGEE. The CDR3 protein is CASSTGGYGYTF. The CDR3 nucleotides read TGTGCCAGCAGTACAGGGGGCTATGGCTACACCTTC.

The gene calls are TRBV5-1 and TRBJ2-3; no firm D call. Germline V gene data show CDR1 as SGHRS and CDR2 as YFSETQ. The CDR3 has 16 amino acids. V lost 0 bases, J lost 2 bases, and 13 bases lay in between. The CDR3 nucleotides are TGCGCCAGCAGCTTGGGTCTAGAGCCATTCACAGATACGCAGTATTTT. Amino acids: CASSLGLEPFTDTQYF.

The rearrangement uses TRBV19 and TRBJ2-7, with TRBD2 identical over 9 bases. Germline V gene lookup returns CDR1 LNHDA and CDR2 SQIVND (reference sequence). The CDR3 runs to 15 residues. The V gene end was trimmed by 2 bases and the J gene end by 1 base; junction bases not matched to a gene: 3. The CDR3: CASSIYLAGSYEQYF. The CDR3 DNA is TGTGCCAGTAGTATATACCTAGCGGGGTCCTACGAGCAGTACTTC.

The rearrangement uses TRBV11-2 and TRBJ2-5; TRBD1 agrees at 10 bases. The CDR3 extends over 14 amino acids. V lost 1 base to trimming and J lost 5 bases; unmatched junction nucleotides: 1. Germline CDR1 is SGHAT and CDR2 is FQNNGV. The CDR3 nucleotides are TGTGCCAGCAGCTTAGGGGGACAGGGGGAGACCCAGTACTTC. It yields the protein CASSLGGQGETQYF.

J is TRBJ1-4 and V is TRBV11-2, with 8 bases aligning to TRBD1. With 5 bases clipped from V and 7 bases from J, the junction kept 6 bases outside the gene matches. This CDR3 is built from 14 residues. Germline V gene lookup returns CDR1 SGHAT and CDR2 FQNNGV. This chain's CDR3 is CASSQGQGGEKLFF. The CDR3 region has the DNA TGTGCCAGCAGCCAAGGACAGGGAGGTGAAAAACTGTTTTTT.

The chain employs TRBV7-8 and TRBJ2-7; 11 bases map to TRBD2. After removal of 5 bases from V and 0 bases from J, the junction contained 3 bases not matched to a gene. Germline assignment: CDR1 SGHVS and CDR2 FQNEAQ. This CDR3 is built from 15 residues. CDR3 coding DNA: TGTGCCAGCAGCAAACTAGCGGGAGTCTCCTACGAGCAGTACTTC. It encodes CASSKLAGVSYEQYF. Complete variable domain (other parts from reference TRBV7-8 and TRBJ2-7): GAGVSQSPRYKVAKRGQDVALRCDPISGHVSLFWYQQALGQGPEFLTYFQNEAQLDKSGLPSDRFFAERPEGSVSTLKIQRTQQEDSAVYLCASSKLAGVSYEQYFGPGTRLTVT.

This rearrangement joins TRBV27 to TRBJ2-7; no reliable D call. V was pared by 3 bases and J by 6 bases, with 9 bases between. Germline V gene lookup returns CDR1 MNHEY and CDR2 SMNVEV (reference sequence). This CDR3 is 12 amino acids long. CDR3 region: CASSFPTGEQYF. CDR3 DNA: TGTGCCAGCAGTTTTCCGACGGGCGAGCAGTACTTC.

The genes are TRBV9 and TRBJ2-2, with 9 bases identical to TRBD1. CDR3 length: 17 residues. Per germline, CDR1 SGDLS and CDR2 YYNGEE. Unmatched junction bases numbered 7, after V lost 3 bases and J lost 1 base. The CDR3 is CASSDPRGQGNTGELFF. In DNA form, the CDR3 reads TGTGCCAGCAGCGACCCCCGGGGACAGGGGAACACCGGGGAGCTGTTTTTT.

V is TRBV13 and J is TRBJ2-1, with TRBD1 matching over 10 bases. Per the germline V gene, CDR1 is PRHDT and CDR2 is FYEKMQ (reference sequence). The CDR3 length is 15 residues. V was clipped by 5 bases and J by 8 bases; unmatched bases: 9. Here the CDR3 DNA reads TGTGCCAGCAGCCCGGGACAGGGGAGGTGGGATGAGCAGTTCTTC. This codes for CASSPGQGRWDEQFF.

The DNA of the CDR3 is TGTGCCAGCAGCTTGGGACATAATCAGCCCCAGCATTTT. It translates to CASSLGHNQPQHF. V is TRBV5-5 and J is TRBJ1-5; no firm D call. Trimming removed 0 bases at V and 4 bases at J, with 5 bases between. The CDR3 consists of 13 residues. Per germline, CDR1 SGHKS and CDR2 YYEKEE (reference sequence).